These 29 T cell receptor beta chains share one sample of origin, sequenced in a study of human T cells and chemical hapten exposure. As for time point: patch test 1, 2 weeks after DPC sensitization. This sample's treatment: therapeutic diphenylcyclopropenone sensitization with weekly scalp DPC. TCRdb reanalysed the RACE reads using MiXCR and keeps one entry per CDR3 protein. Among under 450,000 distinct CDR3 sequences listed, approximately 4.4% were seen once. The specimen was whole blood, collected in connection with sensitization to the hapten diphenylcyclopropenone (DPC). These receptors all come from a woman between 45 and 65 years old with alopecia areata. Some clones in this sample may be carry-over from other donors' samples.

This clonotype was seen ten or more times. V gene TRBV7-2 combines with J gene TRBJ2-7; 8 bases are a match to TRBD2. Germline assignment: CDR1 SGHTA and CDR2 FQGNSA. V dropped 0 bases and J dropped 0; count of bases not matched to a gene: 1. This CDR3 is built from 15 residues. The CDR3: CASSLAGTSSYEQYF. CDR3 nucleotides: TGTGCCAGCAGCTTAGCCGGGACTAGCTCCTACGAGCAGTACTTC.

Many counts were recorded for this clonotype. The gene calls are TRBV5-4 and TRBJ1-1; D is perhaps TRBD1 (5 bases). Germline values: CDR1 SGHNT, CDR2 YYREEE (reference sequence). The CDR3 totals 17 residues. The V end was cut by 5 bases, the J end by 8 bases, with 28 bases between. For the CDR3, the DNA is TGTGCCAGCAGGATAATCGGGACGGCCCCTATGGATAAAGAAGCTTTCTTT. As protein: CASRIIGTAPMDKEAFF.

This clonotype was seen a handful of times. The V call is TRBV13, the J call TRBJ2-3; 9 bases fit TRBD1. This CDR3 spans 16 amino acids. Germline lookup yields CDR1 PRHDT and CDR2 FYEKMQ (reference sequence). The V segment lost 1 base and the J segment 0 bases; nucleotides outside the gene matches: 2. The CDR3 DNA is TGTGCCAGCAGCTTAGTTGGGACAGGGAGCACAGATACGCAGTATTTT. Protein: CASSLVGTGSTDTQYF.

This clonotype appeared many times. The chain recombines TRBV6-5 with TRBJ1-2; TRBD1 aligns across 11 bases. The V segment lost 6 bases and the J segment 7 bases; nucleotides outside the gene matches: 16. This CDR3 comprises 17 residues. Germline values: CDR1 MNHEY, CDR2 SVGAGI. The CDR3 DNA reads TGTGCCAGCAGAATCGACTTCACGGACAGGGGGCGAGGTGGCTACACCTTC. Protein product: CASRIDFTDRGRGGYTF.

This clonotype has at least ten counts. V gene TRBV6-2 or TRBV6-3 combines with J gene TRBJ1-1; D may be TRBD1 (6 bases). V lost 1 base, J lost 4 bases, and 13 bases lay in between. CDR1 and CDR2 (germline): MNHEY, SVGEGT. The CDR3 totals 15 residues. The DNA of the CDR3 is TGTGCCAGCAGTTACTTCGGGGCAGGGGCCACTGAAGCTTTCTTT. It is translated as CASSYFGAGATEAFF.

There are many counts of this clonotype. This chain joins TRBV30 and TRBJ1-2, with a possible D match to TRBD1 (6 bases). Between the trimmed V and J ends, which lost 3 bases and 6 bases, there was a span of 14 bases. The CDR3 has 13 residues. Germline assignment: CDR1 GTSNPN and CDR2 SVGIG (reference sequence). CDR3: CAWRVRTDNGYTF. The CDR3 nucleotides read TGTGCCTGGAGAGTTAGGACAGACAATGGCTACACCTTC. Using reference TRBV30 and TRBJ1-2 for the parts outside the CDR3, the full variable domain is SQTIHQWPATLVQPVGSPLSLECTVEGTSNPNLYWYRQAAGRGLQLLFYSVGIGQISSEVPQNLSASRPQDRQFILSSKKLLLSDSGFYLCAWRVRTDNGYTFGSGTRLTVV.

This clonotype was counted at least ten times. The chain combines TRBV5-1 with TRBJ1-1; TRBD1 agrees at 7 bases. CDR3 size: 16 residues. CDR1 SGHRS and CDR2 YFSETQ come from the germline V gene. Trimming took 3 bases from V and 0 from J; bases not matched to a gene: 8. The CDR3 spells CASSSDREGVNTEAFF. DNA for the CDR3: TGCGCCAGCAGCTCCGACAGGGAAGGGGTGAACACTGAAGCTTTCTTT.

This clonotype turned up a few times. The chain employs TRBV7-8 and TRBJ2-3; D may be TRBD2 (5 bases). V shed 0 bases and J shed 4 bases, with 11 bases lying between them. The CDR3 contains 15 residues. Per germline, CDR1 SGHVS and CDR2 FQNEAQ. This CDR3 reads CASSLARLAADTQYF. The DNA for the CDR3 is TGTGCCAGCAGCTTAGCGAGGCTAGCCGCAGATACGCAGTATTTT.

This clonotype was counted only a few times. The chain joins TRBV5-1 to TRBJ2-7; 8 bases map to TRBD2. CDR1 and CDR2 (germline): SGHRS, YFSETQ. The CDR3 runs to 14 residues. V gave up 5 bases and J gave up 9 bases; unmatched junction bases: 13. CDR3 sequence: CASSPGTSGPGQYF. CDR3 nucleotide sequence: TGCGCCAGCAGTCCCGGGACTAGTGGGCCGGGGCAGTACTTC.

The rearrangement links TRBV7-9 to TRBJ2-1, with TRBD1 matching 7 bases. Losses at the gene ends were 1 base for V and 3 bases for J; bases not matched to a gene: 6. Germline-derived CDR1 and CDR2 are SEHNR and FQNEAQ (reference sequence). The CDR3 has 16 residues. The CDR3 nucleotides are TGTGCCAGCAGCTTAGGAGGGACAGACCACTACAATGAGCAGTTCTTC. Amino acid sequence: CASSLGGTDHYNEQFF. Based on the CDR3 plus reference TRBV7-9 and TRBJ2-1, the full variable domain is DTGVSQNPRHKITKRGQNVTFRCDPISEHNRLYWYRQTLGQGPEFLTYFQNEAQLEKSRLLSDRFSAERPKGSFSTLEIQRTEQGDSAMYLCASSLGGTDHYNEQFFGPGTRLTVL.

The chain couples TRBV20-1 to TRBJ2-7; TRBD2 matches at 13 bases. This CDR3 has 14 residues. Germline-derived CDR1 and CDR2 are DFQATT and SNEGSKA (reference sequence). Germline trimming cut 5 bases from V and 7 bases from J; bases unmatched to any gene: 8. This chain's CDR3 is CSAFTSGGAQEQYF. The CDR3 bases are TGCAGTGCTTTTACTAGCGGGGGGGCTCAGGAGCAGTACTTC.

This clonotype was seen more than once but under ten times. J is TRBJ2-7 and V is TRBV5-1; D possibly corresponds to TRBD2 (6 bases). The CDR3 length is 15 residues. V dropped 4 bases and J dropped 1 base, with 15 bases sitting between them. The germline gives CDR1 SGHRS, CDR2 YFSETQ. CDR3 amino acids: CASSPQVGGSYEQYF. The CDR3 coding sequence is TGCGCCAGCAGCCCCCAGGTCGGGGGATCCTACGAGCAGTACTTC.

The DNA of the CDR3 is TGTGCCAGCAGTATACCCAGGGGTGGATACGAGCAGTACTTC. Residues: CASSIPRGGYEQYF. The rearrangement joins TRBV28 to TRBJ2-7; D might be TRBD1 (6 bases). CDR3 length: 14 residues. Trimming removed 5 bases from V and 4 bases from J, with 15 bases in between. Germline V gene lookup returns CDR1 MDHEN and CDR2 SYDVKM.

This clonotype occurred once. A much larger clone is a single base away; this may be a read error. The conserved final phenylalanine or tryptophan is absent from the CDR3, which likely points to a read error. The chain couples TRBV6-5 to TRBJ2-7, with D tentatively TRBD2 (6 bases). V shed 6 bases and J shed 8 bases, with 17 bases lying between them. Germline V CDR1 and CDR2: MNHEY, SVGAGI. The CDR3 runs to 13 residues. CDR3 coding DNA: TGTGCCAGCAGGGGGACTGTCGGGGGAAAGCAGTACTTA. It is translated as CASRGTVGGKQYL.

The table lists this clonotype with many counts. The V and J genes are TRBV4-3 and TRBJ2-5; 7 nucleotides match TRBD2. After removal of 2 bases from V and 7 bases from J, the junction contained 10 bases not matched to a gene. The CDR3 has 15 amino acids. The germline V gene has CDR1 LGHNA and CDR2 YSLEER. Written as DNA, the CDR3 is TGCGCCAGCAGCCAACGTGCTAGCGGCCTGGGGACCCAGTACTTC. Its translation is CASSQRASGLGTQYF.

The CDR3 nucleotides are TGTGCCAGCAGCCCAGGGGGAGATCCTTATGGCTACACCTTC. It is translated as CASSPGGDPYGYTF. The chain links TRBV12-3 or TRBV12-4 to TRBJ1-2; 7 positions agree with TRBD1. The trim removed 6 bases at V and 5 bases at J, leaving 9 bases unmatched. This CDR3 contains 14 residues.

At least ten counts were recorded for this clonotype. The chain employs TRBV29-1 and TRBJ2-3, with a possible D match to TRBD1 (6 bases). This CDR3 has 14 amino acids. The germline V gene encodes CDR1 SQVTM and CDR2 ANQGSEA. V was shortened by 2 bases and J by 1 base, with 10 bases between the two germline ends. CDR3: CSVEKGEGTDTQYF. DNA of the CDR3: TGCAGCGTTGAAAAGGGGGAAGGCACAGATACGCAGTATTTT.

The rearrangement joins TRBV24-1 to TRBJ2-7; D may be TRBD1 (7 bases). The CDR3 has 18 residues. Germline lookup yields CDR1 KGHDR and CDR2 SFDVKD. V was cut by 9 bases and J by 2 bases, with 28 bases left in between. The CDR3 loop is CATGKEGARGPPPYEQYF. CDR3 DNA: TGTGCCACCGGGAAGGAGGGGGCCAGGGGTCCCCCACCCTACGAGCAGTACTTC.

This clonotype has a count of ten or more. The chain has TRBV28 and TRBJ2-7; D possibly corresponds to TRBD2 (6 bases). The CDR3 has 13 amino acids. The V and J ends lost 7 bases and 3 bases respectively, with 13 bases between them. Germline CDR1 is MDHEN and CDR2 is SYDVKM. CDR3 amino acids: CASTLPGSYEQYF. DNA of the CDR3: TGTGCCAGCACCCTCCCCGGGAGCTACGAGCAGTACTTC.

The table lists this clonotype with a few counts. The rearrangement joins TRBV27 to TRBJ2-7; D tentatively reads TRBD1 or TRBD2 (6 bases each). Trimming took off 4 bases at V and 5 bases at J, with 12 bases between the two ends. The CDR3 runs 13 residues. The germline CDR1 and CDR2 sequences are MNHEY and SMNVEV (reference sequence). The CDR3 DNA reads TGTGCCAGCAGTTCCGACGGGGGCCACGAGCAGTACTTC. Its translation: CASSSDGGHEQYF.

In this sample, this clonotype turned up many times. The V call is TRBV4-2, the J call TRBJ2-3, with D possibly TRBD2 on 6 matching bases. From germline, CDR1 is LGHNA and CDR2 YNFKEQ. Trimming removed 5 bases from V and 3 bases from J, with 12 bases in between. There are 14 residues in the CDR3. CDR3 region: CASSGAEGTDTQYF. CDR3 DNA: TGTGCCAGCAGCGGGGCGGAGGGAACAGATACGCAGTATTTT.

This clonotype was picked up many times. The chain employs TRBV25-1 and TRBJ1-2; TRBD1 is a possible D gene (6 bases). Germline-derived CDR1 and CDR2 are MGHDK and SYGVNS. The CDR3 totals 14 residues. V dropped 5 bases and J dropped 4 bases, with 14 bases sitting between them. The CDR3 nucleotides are TGTGCCAGCAGTCAGGGGCTCCCGCCCTATGGCTACACCTTC. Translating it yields CASSQGLPPYGYTF.

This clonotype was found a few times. CDR3 sequence reads: CSARLLSNTDTQYF. The CDR3 DNA follows: TGCAGTGCTAGACTGCTATCAAACACAGATACGCAGTATTTT. The chain combines TRBV20-1 with TRBJ2-3; D gene ambiguous. Germline CDR1 DFQATT, CDR2 SNEGSKA (reference sequence). The CDR3 is made up of 14 amino acids. Trimming pared 2 bases from V and 2 bases from J, leaving 11 bases between.

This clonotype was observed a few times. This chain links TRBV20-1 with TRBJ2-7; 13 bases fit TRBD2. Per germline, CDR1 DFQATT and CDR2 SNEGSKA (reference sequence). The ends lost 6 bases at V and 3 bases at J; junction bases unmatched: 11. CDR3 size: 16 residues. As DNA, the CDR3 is TGCAGTGCCACGGGACTAGCGGGGATTTTTGTCTACGAGCAGTACTTC. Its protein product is CSATGLAGIFVYEQYF.

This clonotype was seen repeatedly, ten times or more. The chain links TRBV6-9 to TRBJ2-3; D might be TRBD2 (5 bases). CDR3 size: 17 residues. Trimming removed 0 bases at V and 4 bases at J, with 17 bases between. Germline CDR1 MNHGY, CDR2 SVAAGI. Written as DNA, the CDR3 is TGTGCCAGCAGTTATTCCCCCCTCAGGAAGAGGGCAGATACGCAGTATTTT. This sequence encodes CASSYSPLRKRADTQYF.

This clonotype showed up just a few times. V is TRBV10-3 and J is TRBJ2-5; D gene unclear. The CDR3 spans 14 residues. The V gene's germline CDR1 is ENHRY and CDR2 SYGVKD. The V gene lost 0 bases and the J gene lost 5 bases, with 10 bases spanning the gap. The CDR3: CAISESGRTETQYF. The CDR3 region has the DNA TGTGCCATCAGTGAGTCGGGCAGGACGGAGACCCAGTACTTC.

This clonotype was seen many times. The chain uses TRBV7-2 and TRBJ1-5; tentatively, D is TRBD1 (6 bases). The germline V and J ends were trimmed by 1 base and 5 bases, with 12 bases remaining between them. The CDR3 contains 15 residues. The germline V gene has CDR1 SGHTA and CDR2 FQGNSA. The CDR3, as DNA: TGTGCCAGCAGCTTAGAAGGAGCAGGGGATCAGCCCCAGCATTTT. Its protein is CASSLEGAGDQPQHF.

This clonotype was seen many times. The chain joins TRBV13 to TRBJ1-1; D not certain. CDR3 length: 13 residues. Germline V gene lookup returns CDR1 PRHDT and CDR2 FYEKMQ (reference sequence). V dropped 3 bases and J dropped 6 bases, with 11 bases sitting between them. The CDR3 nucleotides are TGTGCCAGCAGCTTTAAGGGAAAGGCTGAAGCTTTCTTT. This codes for CASSFKGKAEAFF.

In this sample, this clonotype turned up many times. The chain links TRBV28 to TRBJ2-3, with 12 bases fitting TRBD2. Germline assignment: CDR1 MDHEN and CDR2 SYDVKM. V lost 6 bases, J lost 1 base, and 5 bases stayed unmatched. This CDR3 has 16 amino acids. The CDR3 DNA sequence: TGTGCCAGCAGAGCTCTAGCGGGAGGGCGCACAGATACGCAGTATTTT. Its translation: CASRALAGGRTDTQYF.